This entry lists 23 T cell receptor beta chains sequenced from one sample in a study of spatial heterogeneity in lung cancer. These receptors lack a known antigen. Points from the study as a whole: Expanded alpha and beta TCR counts within tumors tracked tumor mutation counts.

The time point here: sample taken at primary tumor resection. From the 5' RACE reads, TCRdb called clonotypes with MiXCR, one entry per CDR3 protein. This sample has some 10,000 distinct CDR3 sequences, with around 10% found just once. The sequences come from lung tumor tissue, collected at surgery. All receptors come from a female donor with early-stage non-small cell lung cancer.

In its sample, this clonotype is medium-sized. J is TRBJ1-5 and V is TRBV4-2; D gene unclear. Germline CDR1 and CDR2: LGHNA and YNFKEQ. The CDR3 sequence is 14 residues long. Trimming pared 4 bases from V and 5 bases from J, leaving 12 bases between. CDR3 protein: CASSPGSQDQPQHF. Here the CDR3 DNA reads TGTGCCAGCAGCCCCGGGAGTCAAGATCAGCCCCAGCATTTT.

This chain uses TRBV20-1 with TRBJ1-1; 9 nucleotides line up with TRBD1. After removal of 0 bases from V and 3 bases from J, the junction contained 5 bases not matched to a gene. CDR1 is DFQATT and CDR2 is SNEGSKA in the germline V gene (reference sequence). The CDR3 consists of 15 residues. This CDR3 is CSARDGGQGYTEAFF. In DNA form, the CDR3 reads TGCAGTGCTAGAGATGGGGGACAGGGCTACACTGAAGCTTTCTTT.

The chain uses TRBV9 and TRBJ2-2, with D maybe TRBD2 (7 bases). This CDR3 contains 20 residues. V was shortened by 0 bases and J by 6 bases, with 27 bases between the two germline ends. The germline gives CDR1 SGDLS, CDR2 YYNGEE. The CDR3 here is CASSVATPTGGGVSPGELFF. Written as DNA, the CDR3 is TGTGCCAGCAGCGTAGCTACCCCAACAGGCGGGGGCGTTAGTCCCGGGGAGCTGTTTTTT. Complete variable domain (other parts from reference TRBV9 and TRBJ2-2): DSGVTQTPKHLITATGQRVTLRCSPRSGDLSVYWYQQSLDQGLQFLIQYYNGEERAKGNILERFSAQQFPDLHSELNLSSLELGDSALYFCASSVATPTGGGVSPGELFFGEGSRLTVL.

This clonotype has at least ten counts. At one end the junction does not follow the germline gene, possibly because of a read error. V gene TRBV7-2 combines with J gene TRBJ2-7, with 10 nucleotides matching TRBD2. The CDR3 sequence is 17 residues long. In germline, CDR1 is SGHTA, CDR2 FQGNSA. The CDR3 reads CASRLALSSGGVYEQYF. In DNA, the CDR3 is TGTGCCAGCAGATTAGCCTTGTCTAGCGGGGGAGTCTACGAGCAGTACTTC.

The CDR3 region is CASSLGLAGRSSYNEQFF. CDR3 nucleotides: TGCGCCAGCAGCCTGGGACTAGCGGGAAGGAGCTCCTACAATGAGCAGTTCTTC. The chain couples TRBV5-1 to TRBJ2-1, with 13 bases identical to TRBD2. With 4 bases clipped from V and 0 bases from J, the junction kept 7 bases outside the gene matches. Germline CDR1 and CDR2: SGHRS and YFSETQ. CDR3 length equals 18 residues.

The chain has TRBV29-1 and TRBJ2-4; 8 bases line up with TRBD1. This CDR3 has 13 residues. Germline loops: CDR1 SQVTM, CDR2 ANQGSEA. V lost 4 bases and J lost 5; bases outside the gene matches: 4. Written as DNA, the CDR3 is TGCAGCGTTGCCACAGGGGGTGAAAACATTCAGTACTTC. Its translation is CSVATGGENIQYF.

This clonotype was found many times. The V gene is TRBV4-1, the J gene TRBJ1-2; 12 positions match TRBD1. This CDR3 contains 17 residues. CDR1 and CDR2 from the germline V gene are MGHRA and YSYEKL. V was clipped by 3 bases and J by 8 bases; unmatched bases: 13. DNA of the CDR3: TGCGCCAGCAGCCAGGGACAGGGGGCAAGGTTATCCGTCGGCTACACCTTC. Amino acids: CASSQGQGARLSVGYTF.

The chain links TRBV10-2 to TRBJ1-1, with TRBD1 matching 7 bases. The V gene end was trimmed by 3 bases and the J gene end by 4 bases; junction bases not matched to a gene: 11. The germline CDR1 and CDR2 sequences are WSHSY and SAAADI. This CDR3 spans 16 amino acids. CDR3 sequence reads: CASSDGGFRGSTEAFF. The CDR3 bases are TGCGCCAGCAGTGATGGCGGTTTCAGGGGGTCCACTGAAGCTTTCTTT.

The chain joins TRBV27 to TRBJ2-3, with TRBD2 matching over 10 bases. Germline V gene sequence: CDR1 MNHEY, CDR2 SMNVEV (reference sequence). After removal of 3 bases from V and 3 bases from J, the junction contained 9 bases not matched to a gene. The CDR3 extends over 17 amino acids. The CDR3 DNA follows: TGTGCCAGCAGTTTCCTAGAACTAGCGGGAAGGACAGATACGCAGTATTTT. This sequence encodes CASSFLELAGRTDTQYF.

This clonotype was counted only a few times. This chain uses TRBV19 with TRBJ1-2, with no clear D. The CDR3 spans 15 residues. The V end lost 5 bases, the J end lost 5 bases, and 18 bases lay between the germline ends. Germline loops: CDR1 LNHDA, CDR2 SQIVND (reference sequence). The CDR3 region is CASSPPGQALYGYTF. In DNA form, the CDR3 reads TGTGCCAGTAGTCCCCCCGGCCAGGCCTTATATGGCTACACCTTC.

In its sample, this clonotype was seen many times. The rearrangement uses TRBV5-5 and TRBJ2-4; 11 positions agree with TRBD1. The V and J ends lost 3 bases and 9 bases, in that order; junction bases with no gene match: 5. The germline V gene encodes CDR1 SGHKS and CDR2 YYEKEE (reference sequence). The CDR3 has 14 amino acids. The CDR3 here is CASSSSGTGGIQYF. CDR3 DNA: TGTGCCAGCAGCTCATCCGGGACAGGGGGCATTCAGTACTTC.

The genes are TRBV7-8 and TRBJ1-3; 11 bases match TRBD1. The V gene's germline CDR1 is SGHVS and CDR2 FQNEAQ. CDR3 length: 17 amino acids. The V gene end was trimmed by 5 bases and the J gene end by 0 bases; junction bases not matched to a gene: 6. The CDR3 here is CASSQGQGGLSGNTIYF. In nucleotides, the CDR3 is TGTGCCAGCAGCCAGGGACAGGGGGGGCTCTCTGGAAACACCATATATTTT.

This clonotype was seen at least ten times. CDR3 bases: TGTGCCAGCAGCTTAGGGGACAGGAAGAACACTGAAGCTTTCTTT. Translating gives CASSLGDRKNTEAFF. V usage is TRBV5-6 and J usage is TRBJ1-1; 8 bases match TRBD1. J gave up 1 base and V 2 bases, and 4 bases lay outside the gene matches. Germline-derived CDR1 and CDR2 are SGHDT and YYEEEE. There are 15 residues in the CDR3.

This clonotype showed up just a few times. The V call is TRBV29-1, the J call TRBJ2-5; 12 bases align to TRBD2. V shed 6 bases, J shed 3 bases, and the junction held 8 bases outside the gene matches. Germline lookup yields CDR1 SQVTM and CDR2 ANQGSEA. This CDR3 contains 15 residues. The DNA for the CDR3 is TGCAGCGTGGCCTCTAGCGGGAGGGCCGAAGAGACCCAGTACTTC. It codes for CSVASSGRAEETQYF.

This clonotype was seen many times. The chain has TRBV29-1 and TRBJ1-1; weak D call: TRBD1 (5 bases). The germline V gene has CDR1 SQVTM and CDR2 ANQGSEA. Trimming took 1 base from V and 7 from J, leaving 13 bases between them. This CDR3 is built from 13 residues. DNA of the CDR3: TGCAGCGTTGAAGCTCAGTACGGGGGTGAAGCTTTCTTT. Translated, it gives CSVEAQYGGEAFF.

This clonotype appeared many times. The chain joins TRBV7-7 to TRBJ2-3; TRBD2 agrees at 9 bases. The CDR3 loop spans 16 amino acids. The ends lost 1 base at V and 3 bases at J; junction bases unmatched: 5. Germline CDR1 reads SSHAT; CDR2 reads FNYEAQ (reference sequence). The CDR3 sequence: CASSLGASGVTDTQYF. CDR3 bases: TGTGCCAGCAGCTTAGGGGCTAGCGGGGTGACAGATACGCAGTATTTT.

Concerning this clonotype: Relative to the germline gene, one junction end is altered; a read error may explain this. This sequence joins TRBV18 and TRBJ2-1; unclear D gene. The CDR3 has 13 residues. CDR1 is KGHSH and CDR2 is LQKENI in the germline V gene. CDR3 loop: CTSSLLTYNEQFF. Written as DNA, the CDR3 is TGTACCAGCTCACTTTTAACCTACAATGAGCAGTTCTTC.

This clonotype was seen at least ten times. V gene TRBV18 combines with J gene TRBJ1-2; D is unclear. CDR1 is KGHSH, CDR2 LQKENI, per germline. Deletions cut 2 bases from V and 8 bases from J, with 15 bases between. The CDR3 length is 14 residues. The CDR3 bases are TGTGCCAGCTCACCAGGGCTGCAGGAGGGAGGCTACACCTTC. Its translation is CASSPGLQEGGYTF.

This chain connects TRBV18 to TRBJ2-1; 7 bases align to TRBD1. There are 16 residues in the CDR3. In germline, CDR1 is KGHSH, CDR2 LQKENI. V lost 5 bases to trimming and J lost 3 bases; unmatched junction nucleotides: 10. The CDR3 bases are TGTGCCAGCTCATCTACGACGGGACAGCGCTACAATGAGCAGTTCTTC. As protein: CASSSTTGQRYNEQFF. Filled out from reference TRBV18 and TRBJ2-1, the complete variable domain reads NAGVMQNPRHLVRRRGQEARLRCSPMKGHSHVYWYRQLPEEGLKFMVYLQKENIIDESGMPKERFSAEFPKEGPSILRIQQVVRGDSAAYFCASSSTTGQRYNEQFFGPGTRLTVL.

This clonotype was detected ten times or more. V and J are TRBV15 and TRBJ2-6; D gene unclear. This CDR3 is built from 14 residues. V was clipped by 3 bases and J by 4 bases, with 7 bases between them. The germline gives CDR1 LNHNV, CDR2 YYDKDF (reference sequence). CDR3 amino acids: CATSRYDGANVLTF. The CDR3 nucleotides read TGTGCCACCAGCAGGTACGACGGGGCCAACGTCCTGACTTTC. Supplemented by reference TRBV15 and TRBJ2-6, the full variable domain reads DAMVIQNPRYQVTQFGKPVTLSCSQTLNHNVMYWYQQKSSQAPKLLFHYYDKDFNNEADTPDNFQSRRPNTSFCFLDIRSPGLGDTAMYLCATSRYDGANVLTFGAGSRLTVL.

By sample fraction, this clonotype is medium-sized. This rearrangement joins TRBV7-6 to TRBJ2-7, with D perhaps matching TRBD1 (5 bases). This CDR3 has 14 residues. Germline lookup yields CDR1 SGHVS and CDR2 FNYEAQ. Deletions cut 5 bases from V and 4 bases from J, with 15 bases between. This chain's CDR3 is CASSRLPQGYEQYF. As DNA, the CDR3 is TGTGCCAGCAGCCGCCTCCCTCAGGGTTACGAGCAGTACTTC.

This clonotype showed up many times. This chain joins TRBV20-1 and TRBJ1-2, with TRBD1 identical over 12 bases. Germline CDR1 and CDR2: DFQATT and SNEGSKA (reference sequence). The CDR3 has 14 amino acids. The V segment lost 5 bases and the J segment 6 bases; nucleotides outside the gene matches: 7. The CDR3 nucleotides read TGCAGTGCTGGGGACAGGGGGCGAAGAAATGGCTACACCTTC. Residues: CSAGDRGRRNGYTF.

This clonotype was seen ten or more times. CDR3 sequence (DNA): TGCAGTGCCGAATTGGGACTAGCGGGGAGGAGCTCCTACGAGCAGTACTTC. Translation gives CSAELGLAGRSSYEQYF. The V call is TRBV20-1, the J call TRBJ2-7; TRBD2 matches at 13 bases. The CDR3 length is 17 residues. J gave up 0 bases and V 6 bases, and 11 bases lay outside the gene matches. Germline V gene lookup returns CDR1 DFQATT and CDR2 SNEGSKA (reference sequence).